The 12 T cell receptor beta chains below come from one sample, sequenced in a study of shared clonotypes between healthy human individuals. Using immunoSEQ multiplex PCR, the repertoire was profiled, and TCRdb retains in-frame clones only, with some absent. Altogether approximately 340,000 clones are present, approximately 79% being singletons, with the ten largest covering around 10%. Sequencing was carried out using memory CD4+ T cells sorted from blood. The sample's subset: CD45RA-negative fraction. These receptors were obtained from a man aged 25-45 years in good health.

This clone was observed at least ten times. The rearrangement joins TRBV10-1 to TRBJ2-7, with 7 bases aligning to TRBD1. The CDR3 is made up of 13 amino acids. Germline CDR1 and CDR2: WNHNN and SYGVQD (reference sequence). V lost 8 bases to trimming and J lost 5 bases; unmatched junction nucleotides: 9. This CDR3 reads CASQTGFGHEQYF. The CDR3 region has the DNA TGCGCCAGCCAGACAGGGTTCGGCCACGAGCAGTACTTC.

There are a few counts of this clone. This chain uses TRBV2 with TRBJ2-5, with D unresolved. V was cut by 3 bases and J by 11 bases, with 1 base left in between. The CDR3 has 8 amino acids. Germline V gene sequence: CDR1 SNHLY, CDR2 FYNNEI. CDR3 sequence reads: CASSEQYF. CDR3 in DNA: TGTGCCAGCAGTGAGCAGTACTTC.

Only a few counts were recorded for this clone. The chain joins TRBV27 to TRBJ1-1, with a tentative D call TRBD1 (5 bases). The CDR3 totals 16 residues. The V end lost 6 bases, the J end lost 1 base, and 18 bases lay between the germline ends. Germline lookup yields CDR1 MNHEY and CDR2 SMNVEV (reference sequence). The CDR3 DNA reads TGTGCCAGCAGCCACTCCATCGGGGGGGGGAACACTGAAGCTTTCTTT. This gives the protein CASSHSIGGGNTEAFF.

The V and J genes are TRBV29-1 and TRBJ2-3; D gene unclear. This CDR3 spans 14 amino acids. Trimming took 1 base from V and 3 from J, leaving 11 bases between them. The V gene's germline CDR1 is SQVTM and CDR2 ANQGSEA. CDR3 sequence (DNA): TGCAGCGTTGAAGGGGCCGTTGGGACAGATACGCAGTATTTT. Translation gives CSVEGAVGTDTQYF.

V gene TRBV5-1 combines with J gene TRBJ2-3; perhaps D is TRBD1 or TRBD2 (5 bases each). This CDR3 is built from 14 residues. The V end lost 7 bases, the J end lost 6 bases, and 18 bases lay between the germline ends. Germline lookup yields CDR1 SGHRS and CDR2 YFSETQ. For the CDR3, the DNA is TGCGCCAGCTACTTGGGGGAAATGGGGGATACGCAGTATTTT. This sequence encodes CASYLGEMGDTQYF.

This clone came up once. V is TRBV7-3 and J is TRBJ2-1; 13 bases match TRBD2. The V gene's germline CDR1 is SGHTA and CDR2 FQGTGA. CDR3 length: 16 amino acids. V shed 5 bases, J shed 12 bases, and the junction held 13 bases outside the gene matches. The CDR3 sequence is CASSPLPGTSGIRQFF. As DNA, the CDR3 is TGTGCCAGCAGCCCCCTTCCCGGGACTAGCGGGATCCGGCAGTTCTTC.

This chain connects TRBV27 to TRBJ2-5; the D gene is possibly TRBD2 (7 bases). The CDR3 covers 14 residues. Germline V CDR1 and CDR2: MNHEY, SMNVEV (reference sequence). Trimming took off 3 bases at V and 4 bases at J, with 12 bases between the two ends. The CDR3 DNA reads TGTGCCAGCAGTTTTCGGGGGGCCGGAGAGACCCAGTACTTC. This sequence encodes CASSFRGAGETQYF.

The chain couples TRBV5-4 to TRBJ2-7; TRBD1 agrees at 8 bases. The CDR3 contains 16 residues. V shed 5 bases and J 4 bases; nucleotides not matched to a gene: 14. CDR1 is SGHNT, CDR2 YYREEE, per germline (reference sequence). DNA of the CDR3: TGTGCCAGCAGTTCAGGGGGCACTGGTTTATTATACGAGCAGTACTTC. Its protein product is CASSSGGTGLLYEQYF.

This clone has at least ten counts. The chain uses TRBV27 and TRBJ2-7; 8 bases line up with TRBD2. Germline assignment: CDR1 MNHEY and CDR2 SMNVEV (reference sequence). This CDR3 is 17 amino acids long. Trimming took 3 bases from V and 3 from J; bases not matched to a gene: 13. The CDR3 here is CASSFPLWSGRLYEQYF. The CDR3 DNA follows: TGTGCCAGCAGTTTTCCCCTGTGGAGCGGGAGACTCTACGAGCAGTACTTC.

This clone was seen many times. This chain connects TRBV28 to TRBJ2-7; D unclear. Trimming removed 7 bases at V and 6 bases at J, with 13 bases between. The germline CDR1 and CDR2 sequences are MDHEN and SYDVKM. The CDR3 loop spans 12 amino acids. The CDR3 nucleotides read TGTGCCAGCAAGGCCCAAAGACCCGAGCAGTACTTC. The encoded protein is CASKAQRPEQYF.

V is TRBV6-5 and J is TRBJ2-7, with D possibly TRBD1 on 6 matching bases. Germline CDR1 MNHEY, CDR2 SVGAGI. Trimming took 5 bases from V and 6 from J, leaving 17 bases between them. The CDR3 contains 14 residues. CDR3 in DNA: TGTGCCAGCAGTAACCGGGACACCGGGCTCGAGCAGTACTTC. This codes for CASSNRDTGLEQYF.

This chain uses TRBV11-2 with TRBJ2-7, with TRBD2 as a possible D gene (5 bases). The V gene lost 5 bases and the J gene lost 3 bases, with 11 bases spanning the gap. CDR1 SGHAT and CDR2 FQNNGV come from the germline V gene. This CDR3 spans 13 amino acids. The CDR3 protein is CASSLTGVYEQYF. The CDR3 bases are TGTGCCAGCAGCCTAACCGGGGTCTACGAGCAGTACTTC.